The rows below give T cell receptor beta chains drawn from one sample of a study of identical twins. MiXCR was run by TCRdb on the 5' RACE reads, yielding one entry per CDR3 protein. The sample contains roughly 250,000 distinct CDR3 sequences, over 12% of which appear only once. Sequenced: memory (CD45RO+) T cells sorted from blood. The source of these receptors is a woman younger than 35 in good health. CDR3s leave out the opening cysteine and the closing phenylalanine or tryptophan.

J gene: TRBJ2-7
V gene: TRBV20-1
CDR3 protein: SVSGGGGYEQY

J gene: TRBJ2-1
V gene: TRBV20-1
CDR3 protein: SARDWAGVRLEQF

J gene: TRBJ2-3
V gene: TRBV6-4
CDR3 protein: ASSDWSTTDTQY

J gene: TRBJ2-3
V gene: TRBV6-2/TRBV6-3
CDR3 protein: ASSRISTDTQY

J gene: TRBJ1-1
V gene: TRBV6-6
CDR3 protein: ASSYSMRPEAF

J gene: TRBJ1-5
V gene: TRBV27
CDR3 protein: ASSGGDQPQH

J gene: TRBJ2-3
V gene: TRBV5-1
CDR3 protein: ASSRGSAGSGDTDTQY

J gene: TRBJ1-2
V gene: TRBV6-5
CDR3 protein: ASLSGGSYT

J gene: TRBJ1-2
V gene: TRBV3-1
CDR3 protein: ASSHRQVSGYT

J gene: TRBJ2-1
V gene: TRBV7-2
CDR3 protein: ASSLAVMRDEQF

J gene: TRBJ2-3
V gene: TRBV29-1
CDR3 protein: SVRTGVPDTQY

J gene: TRBJ1-3
V gene: TRBV20-1
CDR3 protein: SASRGTSGNTIY

J gene: TRBJ2-7
V gene: TRBV7-9
CDR3 protein: ASSSSGNYEQY

J gene: TRBJ1-3
V gene: TRBV29-1
CDR3 protein: SVEDLRASGNTIY

J gene: TRBJ2-5
V gene: TRBV7-2
CDR3 protein: ASSRSTEETQY

J gene: TRBJ1-3
V gene: TRBV5-6
CDR3 protein: ASSRGGDRGNTIY

J gene: TRBJ2-5
V gene: TRBV7-2
CDR3 protein: ASSLRLFGETQY

J gene: TRBJ2-4
V gene: TRBV12-3/TRBV12-4
CDR3 protein: ASSLATPFSAKNIQY

J gene: TRBJ1-5
V gene: TRBV5-6
CDR3 protein: ASSLREANQPQH

J gene: TRBJ2-7
V gene: TRBV11-2
CDR3 protein: ASSQPFTGLNYEQY

J gene: TRBJ2-2
V gene: TRBV20-1
CDR3 protein: SAYRPGNTGELF

J gene: TRBJ2-3
V gene: TRBV6-2/TRBV6-3
CDR3 protein: ASSPGPGLPQDTQY

J gene: TRBJ2-1
V gene: TRBV3-1
CDR3 protein: ASRLAGGNNEQF

J gene: TRBJ2-1
V gene: TRBV25-1
CDR3 protein: ASSPLGGVDNEQF

J gene: TRBJ2-3
V gene: TRBV5-1
CDR3 protein: ASSFGLNTDTQY

J gene: TRBJ1-2
V gene: TRBV6-2/TRBV6-3
CDR3 protein: ASSPRTRGYT

J gene: TRBJ2-6
V gene: TRBV28
CDR3 protein: ASSFWADAGANVLT

J gene: TRBJ2-7
V gene: TRBV5-1
CDR3 protein: ASSLATGISYEQY

J gene: TRBJ2-7
V gene: TRBV27
CDR3 protein: ASGFGTSLYEQY

J gene: TRBJ2-3
V gene: TRBV29-1
CDR3 protein: SVEGGASGSDTQY

J gene: TRBJ2-2
V gene: TRBV20-1
CDR3 protein: SARDHLTGELF

J gene: TRBJ2-5
V gene: TRBV5-1
CDR3 protein: ASAYSTGTETQY

J gene: TRBJ1-2
V gene: TRBV24-1
CDR3 protein: ATSDSPRPST

J gene: TRBJ1-1
V gene: TRBV12-3/TRBV12-4
CDR3 protein: ASSLRHSNTEAF

J gene: TRBJ2-1
V gene: TRBV12-3/TRBV12-4
CDR3 protein: ASSPTSGFYNEQF

J gene: TRBJ2-5
V gene: TRBV9
CDR3 protein: ASSKWWNQETQY

J gene: TRBJ1-1
V gene: TRBV29-1
CDR3 protein: SVDWKNTEAF

J gene: TRBJ1-2
V gene: TRBV20-1
CDR3 protein: SAFRTENYGYT

J gene: TRBJ1-5
V gene: TRBV7-8
CDR3 protein: ASSHKTTGNSNQPQH

J gene: TRBJ2-1
V gene: TRBV20-1
CDR3 protein: SARVRVNEQF

J gene: TRBJ2-5
V gene: TRBV5-1
CDR3 protein: ASSAGTSLLRETQY

J gene: TRBJ1-2
V gene: TRBV19
CDR3 protein: ASSLEFLRSYGYT

J gene: TRBJ2-5
V gene: TRBV6-5
CDR3 protein: ASSYSNTEETQY

J gene: TRBJ1-5
V gene: TRBV6-1
CDR3 protein: ASSQTGRNQPQH

J gene: TRBJ2-2
V gene: TRBV12-3/TRBV12-4
CDR3 protein: ASSLSGTIGELF

J gene: TRBJ2-1
V gene: TRBV12-3/TRBV12-4
CDR3 protein: ASSLASSRWTTPFNEQF

J gene: TRBJ2-1
V gene: TRBV29-1
CDR3 protein: SVLTSGLLEQF

J gene: TRBJ1-2
V gene: TRBV3-1
CDR3 protein: ASSQGTVNYGYT

J gene: TRBJ1-4
V gene: TRBV12-3/TRBV12-4
CDR3 protein: AISLSGEGEKLF

J gene: TRBJ2-5
V gene: TRBV5-5
CDR3 protein: ASSLYRQGAKETQY

J gene: TRBJ1-1
V gene: TRBV20-1
CDR3 protein: SATRGGGNTEAF

J gene: TRBJ2-7
V gene: TRBV2
CDR3 protein: ASSGDTSYEQY

J gene: TRBJ2-3
V gene: TRBV20-1
CDR3 protein: SARTSPAEGAQY

J gene: TRBJ2-3
V gene: TRBV25-1
CDR3 protein: ASSENPGTGFGSTDTQY

J gene: TRBJ2-2
V gene: TRBV19
CDR3 protein: ASKAPGQGFSGELF